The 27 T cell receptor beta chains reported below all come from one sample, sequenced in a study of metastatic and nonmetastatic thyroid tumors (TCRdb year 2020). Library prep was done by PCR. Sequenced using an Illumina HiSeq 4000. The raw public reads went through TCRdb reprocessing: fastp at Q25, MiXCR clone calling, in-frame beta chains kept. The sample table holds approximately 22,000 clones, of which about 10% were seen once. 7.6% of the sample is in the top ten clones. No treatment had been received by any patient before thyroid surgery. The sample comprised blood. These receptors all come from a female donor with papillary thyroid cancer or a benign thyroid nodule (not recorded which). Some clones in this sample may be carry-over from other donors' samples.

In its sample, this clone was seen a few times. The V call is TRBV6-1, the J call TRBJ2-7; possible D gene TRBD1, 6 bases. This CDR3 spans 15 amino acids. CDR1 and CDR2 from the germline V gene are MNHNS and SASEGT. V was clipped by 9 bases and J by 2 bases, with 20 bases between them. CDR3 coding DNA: TGTGCCAGTTCTCCTTCCGGGACACCCACCTACGAGCAGTACTTC. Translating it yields CASSPSGTPTYEQYF.

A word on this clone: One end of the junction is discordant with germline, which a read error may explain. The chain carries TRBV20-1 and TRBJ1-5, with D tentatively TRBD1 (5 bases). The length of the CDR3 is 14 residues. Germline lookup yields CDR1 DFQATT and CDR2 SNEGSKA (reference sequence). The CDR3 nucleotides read TGCAGTGCTAGATCCGGACCCAGGGCACAGCCCCAGCACTTT. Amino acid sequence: CSARSGPRAQPQHF.

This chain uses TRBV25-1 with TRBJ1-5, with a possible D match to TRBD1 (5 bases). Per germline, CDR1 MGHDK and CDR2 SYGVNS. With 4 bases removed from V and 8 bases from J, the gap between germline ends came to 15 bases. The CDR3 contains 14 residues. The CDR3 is CASSGGGEREPQHF. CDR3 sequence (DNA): TGTGCCAGCAGTGGGGGGGGGGAAAGGGAGCCCCAGCATTTT.

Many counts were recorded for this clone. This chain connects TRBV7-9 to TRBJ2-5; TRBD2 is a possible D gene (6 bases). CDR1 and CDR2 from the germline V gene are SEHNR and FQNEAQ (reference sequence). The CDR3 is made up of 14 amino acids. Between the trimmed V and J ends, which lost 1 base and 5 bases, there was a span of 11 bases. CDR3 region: CASSLGTGRETQYF. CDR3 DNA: TGTGCCAGCAGCTTAGGGACGGGGAGGGAGACCCAGTACTTC.

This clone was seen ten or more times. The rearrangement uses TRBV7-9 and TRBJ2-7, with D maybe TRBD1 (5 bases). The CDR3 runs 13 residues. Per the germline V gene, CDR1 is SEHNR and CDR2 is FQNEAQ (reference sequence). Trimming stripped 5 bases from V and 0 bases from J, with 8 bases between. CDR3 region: CASSADSSYEQYF. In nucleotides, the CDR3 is TGTGCCAGCAGCGCCGACAGCTCCTACGAGCAGTACTTC.

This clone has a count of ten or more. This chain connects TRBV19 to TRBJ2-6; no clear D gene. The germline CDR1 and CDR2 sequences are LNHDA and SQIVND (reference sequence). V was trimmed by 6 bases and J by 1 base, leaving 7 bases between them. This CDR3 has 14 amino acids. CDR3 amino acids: CASSLTSGANVLTF. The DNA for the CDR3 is TGTGCCAGTAGCTTAACATCTGGGGCCAACGTCCTGACTTTC.

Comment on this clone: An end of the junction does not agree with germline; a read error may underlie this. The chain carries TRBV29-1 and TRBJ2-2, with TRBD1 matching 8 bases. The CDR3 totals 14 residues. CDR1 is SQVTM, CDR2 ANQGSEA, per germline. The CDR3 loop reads CSVALDRVTGELFF. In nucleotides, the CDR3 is TGCAGCGTTGCTCTGGACAGGGTGACCGGGGAGCTATTTTTT.

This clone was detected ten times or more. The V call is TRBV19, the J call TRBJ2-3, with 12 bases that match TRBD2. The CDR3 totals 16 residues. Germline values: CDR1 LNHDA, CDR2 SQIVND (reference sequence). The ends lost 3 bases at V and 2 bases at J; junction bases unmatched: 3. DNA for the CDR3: TGTGCCAGTAGTATCCTAGCGGGAGGGCCCACAGATACGCAGTATTTT. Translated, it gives CASSILAGGPTDTQYF.

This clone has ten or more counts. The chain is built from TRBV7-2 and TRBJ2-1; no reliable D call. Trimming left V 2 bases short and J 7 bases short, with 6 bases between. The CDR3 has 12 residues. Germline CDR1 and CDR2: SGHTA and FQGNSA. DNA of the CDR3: TGTGCCAGCAGCTTAATAAGAAATGAGCAGTTCTTC. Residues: CASSLIRNEQFF. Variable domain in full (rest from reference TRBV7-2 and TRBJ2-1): GAGVSQSPSNKVTEKGKDVELRCDPISGHTALYWYRQSLGQGLEFLIYFQGNSAPDKSGLPSDRFSAERTGGSVSTLTIQRTQQEDSAVYLCASSLIRNEQFFGPGTRLTVL.

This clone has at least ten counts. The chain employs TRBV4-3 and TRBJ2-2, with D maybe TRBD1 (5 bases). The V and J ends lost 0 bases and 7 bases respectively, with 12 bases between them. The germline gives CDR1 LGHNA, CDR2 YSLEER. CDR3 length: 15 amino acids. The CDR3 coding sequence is TGCGCCAGCAGCCAAGACCGACAGACGGGCGGGGAGCTGTTTTTT. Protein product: CASSQDRQTGGELFF.

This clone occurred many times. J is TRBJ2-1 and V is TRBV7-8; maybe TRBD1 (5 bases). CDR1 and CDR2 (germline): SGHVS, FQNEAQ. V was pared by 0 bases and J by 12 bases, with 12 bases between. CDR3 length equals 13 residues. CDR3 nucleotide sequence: TGTGCCAGCAGCTTAGCTCTAGTAACAGGGCAGTTCTTC. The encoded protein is CASSLALVTGQFF.

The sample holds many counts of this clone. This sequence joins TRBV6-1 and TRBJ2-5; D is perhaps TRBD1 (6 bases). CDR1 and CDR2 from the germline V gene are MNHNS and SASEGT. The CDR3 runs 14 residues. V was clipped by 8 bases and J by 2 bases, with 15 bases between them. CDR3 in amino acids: CASGDRDTQETQYF. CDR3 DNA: TGTGCCAGCGGGGACCGGGACACACAAGAGACCCAGTACTTC.

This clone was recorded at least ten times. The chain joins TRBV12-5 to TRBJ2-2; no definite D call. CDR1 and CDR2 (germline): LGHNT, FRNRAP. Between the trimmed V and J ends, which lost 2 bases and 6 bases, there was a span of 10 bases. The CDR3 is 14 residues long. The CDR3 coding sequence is TGTGCTAGTGGTTTGCTGGGGTTCTCCGGGGAGCTGTTTTTT. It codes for CASGLLGFSGELFF.

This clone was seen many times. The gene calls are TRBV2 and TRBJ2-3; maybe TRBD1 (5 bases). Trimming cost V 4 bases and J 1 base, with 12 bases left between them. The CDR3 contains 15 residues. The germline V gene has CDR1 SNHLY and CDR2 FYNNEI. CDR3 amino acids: CASSGWGRGTDTQYF. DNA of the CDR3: TGTGCCAGCAGTGGTTGGGGCCGTGGCACAGATACGCAGTATTTT.

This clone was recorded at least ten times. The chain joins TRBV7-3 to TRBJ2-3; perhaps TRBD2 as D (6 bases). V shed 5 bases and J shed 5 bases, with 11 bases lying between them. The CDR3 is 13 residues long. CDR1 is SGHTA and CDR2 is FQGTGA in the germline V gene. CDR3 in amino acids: CASSGVGGDTQYF. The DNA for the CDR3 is TGTGCCAGCAGCGGGGTGGGAGGAGATACGCAGTATTTT.

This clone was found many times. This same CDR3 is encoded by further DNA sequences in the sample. This CDR3 reads CASSQVLDASTDTQYF. The CDR3 coding sequence is TGTGCCAGCAGCCAAGTTCTGGACGCTAGCACAGATACGCAGTATTTT. The V call is TRBV4-2, the J call TRBJ2-3; D is ambiguous. The germline V gene has CDR1 LGHNA and CDR2 YNFKEQ. This CDR3 has 16 amino acids. Deletions cut 1 base from V and 0 bases from J, with 11 bases between.

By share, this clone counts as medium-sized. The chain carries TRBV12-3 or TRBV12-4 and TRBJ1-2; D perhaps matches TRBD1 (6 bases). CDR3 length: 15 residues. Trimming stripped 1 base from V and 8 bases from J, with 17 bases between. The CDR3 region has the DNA TGTGCCAGCAGTTTAGGAAGCGGGGGCGCGGGGGGCTACACCTTC. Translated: CASSLGSGGAGGYTF.

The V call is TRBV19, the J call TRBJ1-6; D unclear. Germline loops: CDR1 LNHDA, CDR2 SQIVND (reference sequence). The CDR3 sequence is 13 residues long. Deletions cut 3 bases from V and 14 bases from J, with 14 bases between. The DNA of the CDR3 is TGTGCCAGTAGTATCCAGGTTTGGGTGTCCCTCCACTTT. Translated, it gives CASSIQVWVSLHF.

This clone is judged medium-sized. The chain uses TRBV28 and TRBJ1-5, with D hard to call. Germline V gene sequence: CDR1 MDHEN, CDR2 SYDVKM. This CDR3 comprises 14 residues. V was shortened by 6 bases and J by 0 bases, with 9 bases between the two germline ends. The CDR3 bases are TGTGCCAGCAGCCCAACAGTTAGCAATCAGCCCCAGCATTTT. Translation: CASSPTVSNQPQHF. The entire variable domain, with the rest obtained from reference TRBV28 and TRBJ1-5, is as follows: DVKVTQSSRYLVKRTGEKVFLECVQDMDHENMFWYRQDPGLGLRLIYFSYDVKMKEKGDIPEGYSVSREKKERFSLILESASTNQTSMYLCASSPTVSNQPQHFGDGTRLSIL.

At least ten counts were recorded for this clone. CDR3 coding DNA: TGTGCCAGCCCCCGGACTGGAAACACTGAAGCTTTCTTT. This codes for CASPRTGNTEAFF. This sequence joins TRBV2 and TRBJ1-1; D not resolved. Per the germline V gene, CDR1 is SNHLY and CDR2 is FYNNEI. Trimming shortened V by 8 bases and J by 2 bases, and 12 bases separated the two germline ends. CDR3 length: 13 residues.

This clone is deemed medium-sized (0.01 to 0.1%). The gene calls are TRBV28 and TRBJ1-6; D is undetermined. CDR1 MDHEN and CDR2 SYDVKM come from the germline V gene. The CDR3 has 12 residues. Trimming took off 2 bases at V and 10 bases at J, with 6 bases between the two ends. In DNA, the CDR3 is TGTGCCAGCAGTTTAAGGCGGTCACCCCTCCACTTT. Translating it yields CASSLRRSPLHF.

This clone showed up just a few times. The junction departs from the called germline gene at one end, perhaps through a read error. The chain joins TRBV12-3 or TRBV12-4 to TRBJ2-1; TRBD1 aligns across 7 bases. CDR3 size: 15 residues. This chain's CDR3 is CASSFVQGLSNEQFF. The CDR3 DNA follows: TGTGCTAGCAGTTTCGTACAGGGGTTGAGCAATGAGCAGTTCTTC.

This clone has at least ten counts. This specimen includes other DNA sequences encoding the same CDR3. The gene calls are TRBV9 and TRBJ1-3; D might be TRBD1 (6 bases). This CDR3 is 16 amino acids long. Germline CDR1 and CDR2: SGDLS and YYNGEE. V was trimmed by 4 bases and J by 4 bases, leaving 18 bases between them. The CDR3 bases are TGTGCCAGCAGCAGTAGCGGGGGGGCTCGGGGAAACACCATATATTTT. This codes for CASSSSGGARGNTIYF.

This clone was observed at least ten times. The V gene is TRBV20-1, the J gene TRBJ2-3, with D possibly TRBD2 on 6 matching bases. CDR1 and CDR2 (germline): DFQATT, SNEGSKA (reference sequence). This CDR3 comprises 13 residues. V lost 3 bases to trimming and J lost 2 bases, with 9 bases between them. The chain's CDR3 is CSASGGTTDTQYF. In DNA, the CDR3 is TGCAGTGCTAGTGGCGGGACCACAGATACGCAGTATTTT.

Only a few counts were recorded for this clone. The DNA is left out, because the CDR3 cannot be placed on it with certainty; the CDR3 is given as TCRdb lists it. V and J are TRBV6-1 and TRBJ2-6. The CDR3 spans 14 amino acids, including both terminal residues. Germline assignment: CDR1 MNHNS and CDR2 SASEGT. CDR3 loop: CASSVGPGANVLTF.

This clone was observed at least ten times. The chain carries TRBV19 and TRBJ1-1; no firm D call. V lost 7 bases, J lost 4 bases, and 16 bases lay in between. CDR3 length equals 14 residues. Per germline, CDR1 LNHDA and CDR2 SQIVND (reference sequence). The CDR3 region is CASKEGNLGTEAFF. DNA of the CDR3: TGTGCCAGTAAGGAGGGAAACCTCGGCACTGAAGCTTTCTTT.

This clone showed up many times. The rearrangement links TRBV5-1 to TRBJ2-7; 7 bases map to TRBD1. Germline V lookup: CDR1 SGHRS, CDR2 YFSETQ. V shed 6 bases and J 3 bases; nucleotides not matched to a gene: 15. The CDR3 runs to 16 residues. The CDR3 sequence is CASTILPGQPFYEQYF. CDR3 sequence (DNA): TGCGCCAGCACCATCCTGCCGGGACAGCCCTTCTACGAGCAGTACTTC.